This TCR beta chain was captured by sequencing in a study of vaccination and CD4 T cells after COVID-19. Sequencing of DNA taken from cultured CD4+ T cells relied on the Oncomine TCR Beta short-read assay. MiXCR, applied by TCRdb to the PCR reads, yields one record per CDR3 protein. The sample contains approximately 11,000 distinct CDR3 sequences, roughly 50% of which appear only once. As for treatment: approximately nine-day PBMC culture with coronavirus spike peptide pools or control peptides (ViraFEST assay). V gave up 6 bases and J gave up 5 bases, with 17 bases separating them. The CDR3 has 14 residues. From germline, CDR1 is DFQATT and CDR2 SNEGSKA (reference sequence). On this clonotype: Antigen unknown.

Input material: CD4+ T cells from blood, cultured in vitro. This chain uses TRBV20-1 with TRBJ2-1; D perhaps matches TRBD2 (6 bases). The receptor was isolated from a human donor who had recovered from COVID-19. The CDR3 protein is CSAPKGLWDNEQFF. The CDR3 DNA sequence: TGCAGTGCCCCGAAGGGACTTTGGGACAATGAGCAGTTCTTC.